The 3 T cell receptor beta chains below were found in one sample sequenced in a study of cytomegalovirus exposure and HLA in healthy donors. The PCR used 60 Vbeta and 13 Jbeta primers. Generated by immunoSEQ multiplex PCR, the TCRdb table keeps only in-frame clones and is missing some. The sample yields fewer than 250,000 clones, about nine tenths seen once. The material sequenced was PBMCs. Receptor source: a boy under 10 years old in good health and CMV-seronegative.

The chain combines TRBV2 with TRBJ2-3; TRBD1 agrees at 8 bases. V shed 7 bases and J 0 bases; nucleotides not matched to a gene: 6. The CDR3 length is 15 residues. Germline values: CDR1 SNHLY, CDR2 FYNNEI. CDR3 DNA: TGTGCCAGCACCACAGGACAGGGCAGCACAGATACGCAGTATTTT. This sequence encodes CASTTGQGSTDTQYF.

The rearrangement joins TRBV19 to TRBJ2-3; TRBD2 matches 9 bases. Germline loops: CDR1 LNHDA, CDR2 SQIVND (reference sequence). J was trimmed by 4 bases and V by 3 bases; bases with no gene match: 5. This CDR3 is 15 amino acids long. CDR3 nucleotide sequence: TGTGCCAGTAGTATCGGCGGGGGGGCCTCAGATACGCAGTATTTT. This encodes CASSIGGGASDTQYF.

DNA for the CDR3: TGCGCCAGCAGCTTGGACTTGGGGACAGGCCGGGACAATTCACCCCTCCACTTT. Its protein product is CASSLDLGTGRDNSPLHF. The chain couples TRBV5-1 to TRBJ1-6; 8 nucleotides agree with TRBD1. CDR1 is SGHRS and CDR2 is YFSETQ in the germline V gene. The CDR3 is 18 residues long. The junction had 12 bases not matched to a gene; V was cut back by 0 bases and J by 7 bases.